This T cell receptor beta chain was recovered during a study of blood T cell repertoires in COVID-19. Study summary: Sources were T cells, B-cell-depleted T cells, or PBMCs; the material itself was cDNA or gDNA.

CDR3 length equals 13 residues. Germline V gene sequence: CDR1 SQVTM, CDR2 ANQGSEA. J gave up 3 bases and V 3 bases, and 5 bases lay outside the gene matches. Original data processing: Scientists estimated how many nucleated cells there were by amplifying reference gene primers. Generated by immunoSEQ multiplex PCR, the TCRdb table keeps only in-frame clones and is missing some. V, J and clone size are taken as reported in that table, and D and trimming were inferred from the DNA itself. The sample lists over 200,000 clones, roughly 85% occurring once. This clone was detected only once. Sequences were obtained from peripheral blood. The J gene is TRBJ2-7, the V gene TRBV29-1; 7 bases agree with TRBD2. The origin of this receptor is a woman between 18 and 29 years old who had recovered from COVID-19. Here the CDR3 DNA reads TGCAGCGTTGACGGCGGGAGTGGCTACGAGCAGTACTTC. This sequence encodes CSVDGGSGYEQYF.